This paragraph covers one T cell receptor beta chain sequence. The data were obtained in a study of T cells after yellow fever vaccination. With V trimmed by 7 bases and J by 7 bases, 10 bases remained unmatched. CDR1 and CDR2 from the germline V gene are WSHSY and SAAADI. This CDR3 is built from 15 residues. TCRdb analysed the 5' RACE reads with MiXCR anew, one entry per CDR3 protein. Among 600,000 to 750,000 distinct CDR3 sequences listed, 12% were seen once. Sample: PBMCs, taken on the day of the yellow fever booster vaccination. The sequence came from a man aged 25 to 45 who received the YFV17D yellow fever vaccine. The rearrangement joins TRBV10-2 to TRBJ1-6; 7 positions match TRBD1. The CDR3 DNA follows: TGCGCCAGCACAACTCACGACAGGGAGAATTCACCCCTCCACTTT. Its translation is CASTTHDRENSPLHF.